This T cell receptor beta chain was sequenced in a study of blood T cell repertoires in COVID-19. Study information: PBMCs, B-cell-depleted T cells, or T cells provided the cDNA or gDNA that made up the material.

Germline lookup yields CDR1 SGHTS and CDR2 YDEGEE. This CDR3 contains 13 residues. Trimming at V came to 3 bases and at J to 7 bases, leaving 6 bases not matched to a gene. Patients from Seattle were sampled longitudinally, starting during active infection. In the original processing: For nucleated cells, counts were estimated from reference gene primer amplification. Only in-frame clones appear in the TCRdb table, and some are missing; sequencing was by immunoSEQ multiplex PCR. V, J and clone size derive from that table, while D and trimming were established from the DNA sequence. The repertoire holds some 190,000 clones, 70% to 90% seen once, with 6.9% in the top ten.

V usage is TRBV5-8 and J usage is TRBJ1-1; 7 positions agree with TRBD1. Sequenced: peripheral blood. The receptor was derived from an elderly man with COVID-19, enrolled during active disease. This chain's CDR3 is CASSSTDRIEAFF. CDR3 DNA sequence: TGTGCCAGCAGCTCAACGGACAGGATTGAAGCTTTCTTT. The variable domain in full, completed from reference TRBV5-8 and TRBJ1-1, reads EAGVTQSPTHLIKTRGQQATLRCSPISGHTSVYWYQQALGLGLQFLLWYDEGEERNRGNFPPRFSGRQFPNYSSELNVNALELEDSALYLCASSSTDRIEAFFGQGTRLTVV.